This T cell receptor (beta chain) was profiled in a study of patients and donors after allogeneic stem cell transplantation. MiXCR, applied by TCRdb to the RT-PCR reads, yields one record per CDR3 protein. The repertoire holds almost 90,000 distinct CDR3 sequences, with around 5% as singletons. This clonotype was detected a few times. This clonotype was obtained from a human donor who was either an allogeneic HSCT recipient or a stem cell or donor lymphocyte infusion donor (not recorded which). It is not recorded whose cells these are; they may come from a transplant donor. Sample: blood, either unsorted or a sorted T cell fraction (not recorded which).

CDR3: CASRRGRGNQPQHF. CDR3 bases: TGTGCCAGTAGAAGGGGGCGAGGCAATCAGCCCCAGCATTTT. The chain joins TRBV19 to TRBJ1-5; 7 bases agree with TRBD1. CDR1 and CDR2 from the germline V gene are LNHDA and SQIVND (reference sequence). V trimming: 6 bases; J trimming: 2 bases; junction bases outside the gene matches: 4. The CDR3 is 14 amino acids.